The 3 T cell receptor beta chains below were found in one sample sequenced in a study of cytotoxic CD8 clonotypes in ibrutinib-treated CLL. Libraries were prepared by immunoSEQ multiplex PCR; TCRdb keeps only in-frame clonotypes and omits some of them. The sample contains some 290,000 clones, more than 65% of which appear only once. The sequences come from PBMCs, collected before ibrutinib treatment. All receptors come from a human donor with chronic lymphocytic leukemia.

The chain joins TRBV11-3 to TRBJ2-1, with TRBD2 matching over 14 bases. V trimming: 5 bases; J trimming: 7 bases; junction bases outside the gene matches: 13. CDR3 length: 18 residues. CDR1 SGHNT and CDR2 YENEEA come from the germline V gene. This CDR3 is CASSPAGGTSGRGNEQFF. The CDR3 region has the DNA TGTGCCAGCAGCCCAGCCGGCGGGACTAGCGGGAGAGGTAATGAGCAGTTCTTC.

This clone was seen a single time. The chain recombines TRBV5-1 with TRBJ2-7, with D possibly TRBD1 on 5 matching bases. Germline assignment: CDR1 SGHRS and CDR2 YFSETQ. Trimming took off 2 bases at V and 5 bases at J, with 20 bases between the two ends. The CDR3 sequence is 16 residues long. CDR3 sequence reads: CASSFFSQGISDEQYF. The CDR3 coding sequence is TGCGCCAGCAGCTTCTTCTCGCAGGGCATTTCCGACGAGCAGTACTTC.

The V and J genes are TRBV7-9 and TRBJ1-5; D remains ambiguous. The germline V gene encodes CDR1 SEHNR and CDR2 FQNEAQ (reference sequence). V was shortened by 1 base and J by 4 bases, with 11 bases between the two germline ends. The CDR3 loop spans 15 amino acids. CDR3 nucleotides: TGTGCCAGCAGCTTAGGTGGGCCAGAGAATCAGCCCCAGCATTTT. It specifies CASSLGGPENQPQHF.